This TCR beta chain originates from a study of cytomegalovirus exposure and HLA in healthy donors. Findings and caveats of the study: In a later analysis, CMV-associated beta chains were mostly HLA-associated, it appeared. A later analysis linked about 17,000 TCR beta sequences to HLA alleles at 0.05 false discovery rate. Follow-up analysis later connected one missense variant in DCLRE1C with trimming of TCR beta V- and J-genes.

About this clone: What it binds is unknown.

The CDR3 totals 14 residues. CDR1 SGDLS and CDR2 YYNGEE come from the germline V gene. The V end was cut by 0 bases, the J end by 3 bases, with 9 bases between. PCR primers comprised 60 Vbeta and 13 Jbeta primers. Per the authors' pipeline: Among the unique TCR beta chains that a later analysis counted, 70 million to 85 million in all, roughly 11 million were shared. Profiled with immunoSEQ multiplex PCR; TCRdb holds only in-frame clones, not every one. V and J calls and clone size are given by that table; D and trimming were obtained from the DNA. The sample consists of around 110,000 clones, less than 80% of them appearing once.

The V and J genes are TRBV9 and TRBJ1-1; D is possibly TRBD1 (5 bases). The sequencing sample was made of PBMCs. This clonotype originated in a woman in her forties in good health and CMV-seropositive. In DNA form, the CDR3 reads TGTGCCAGCAGCGTAGCTTCAGGGTACACTGAAGCTTTCTTT. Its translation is CASSVASGYTEAFF.